This passage covers 29 T cell receptor beta chains from one sample sequenced in a study of blood T cell repertoires in COVID-19. Only in-frame clones appear in the TCRdb table, and some are missing; sequencing was by immunoSEQ multiplex PCR. Here the sample spans under 450,000 clones, 75% to 90% being singletons. Sequencing used peripheral blood. The receptors here all came from a woman aged 60-75 years with COVID-19, enrolled during active disease.

This chain connects TRBV6-1 to TRBJ2-7; D call uncertain. V dropped 3 bases and J dropped 1 base, with 7 bases sitting between them. Germline CDR1 MNHNS, CDR2 SASEGT. This CDR3 comprises 13 residues. CDR3 sequence (DNA): TGTGCCAGCAGTGAGGGCACGTCCTACGAGCAGTACTTC. Its translation: CASSEGTSYEQYF.

In this sample, this clone turned up once. The chain is built from TRBV6-1 and TRBJ2-3; 11 bases line up with TRBD2. There are 18 residues in the CDR3. The V segment lost 2 bases and the J segment 3 bases; nucleotides outside the gene matches: 10. In germline, CDR1 is MNHNS, CDR2 SASEGT. As DNA, the CDR3 is TGTGCCAGCAGTGAAAGCCTCTTAGCGGGGGGGCGAACAGATACGCAGTATTTT. Translation gives CASSESLLAGGRTDTQYF.

The CDR3 region has the DNA TGTGCCAGCAGTTACTCAGCTAGAACAGATACGCAGTATTTT. Its protein is CASSYSARTDTQYF. The rearrangement joins TRBV6-2 or TRBV6-3 to TRBJ2-3; no clear D gene. Germline V CDR1 and CDR2: MNHEY, SVGEGT. V was clipped by 0 bases and J by 3 bases, with 7 bases between them. The CDR3 contains 14 residues.

The J gene is TRBJ2-2, the V gene TRBV7-8; 13 bases fit TRBD2. Germline V gene lookup returns CDR1 SGHVS and CDR2 FQNEAQ. Trimming at V came to 6 bases and at J to 0 bases, leaving 4 bases not matched to a gene. The CDR3 totals 17 residues. CDR3 amino acids: CASRGTSGASNTGELFF. The DNA of the CDR3 is TGTGCCAGCAGAGGGACTAGCGGGGCCTCGAACACCGGGGAGCTGTTTTTT.

The chain is built from TRBV7-3 and TRBJ2-5, with D possibly being TRBD1 (5 bases). V was clipped by 1 base and J by 4 bases, with 13 bases between them. The germline V gene has CDR1 SGHTA and CDR2 FQGTGA. This CDR3 contains 15 residues. This CDR3 is CASSLMSGMGETQYF. CDR3 DNA sequence: TGTGCCAGCAGCTTAATGTCAGGGATGGGAGAGACCCAGTACTTC.

This chain links TRBV19 with TRBJ2-2; 9 bases are a match to TRBD1. Per the germline V gene, CDR1 is LNHDA and CDR2 is SQIVND (reference sequence). V was clipped by 6 bases and J by 3 bases; unmatched bases: 2. The CDR3 extends over 14 amino acids. The CDR3 DNA follows: TGTGCCAGTAGGAGACAGGGGGACACCGGGGAGCTGTTTTTT. It codes for CASRRQGDTGELFF.

This chain uses TRBV5-1 with TRBJ1-6; D may be TRBD1 (6 bases). Trimming cost V 3 bases and J 5 bases, with 9 bases left between them. Germline V gene lookup returns CDR1 SGHRS and CDR2 YFSETQ. The CDR3 is made up of 14 amino acids. CDR3 bases: TGCGCCAGCAGCTCTGGACAGAATAATTCACCCCTCCACTTT. This sequence encodes CASSSGQNNSPLHF.

The chain recombines TRBV6-2 or TRBV6-3 with TRBJ2-5, with TRBD2 identical over 10 bases. This CDR3 comprises 17 residues. Losses at the gene ends were 4 bases for V and 2 bases for J; bases not matched to a gene: 10. From germline, CDR1 is MNHEY and CDR2 SVGEGT. The CDR3 loop reads CASSSLHGLAAQETQYF. The CDR3 region has the DNA TGTGCCAGCAGTTCCTTACATGGACTAGCGGCACAAGAGACCCAGTACTTC.

The rearrangement links TRBV9 to TRBJ2-7; 9 bases map to TRBD1. The ends lost 3 bases at V and 4 bases at J; junction bases unmatched: 5. CDR1 and CDR2 from the germline V gene are SGDLS and YYNGEE. The CDR3 has 14 amino acids. For the CDR3, the DNA is TGTGCCAGCAGCGGCGGACAGGGGACATACGAGCAGTACTTC. It yields the protein CASSGGQGTYEQYF.

Regarding this clone: The junction departs from the called germline gene at one end, perhaps through a read error. The chain recombines TRBV3-1 (or the pseudogene TRBV3-2) with TRBJ2-1; 15 positions agree with TRBD2. CDR1 and CDR2 from the germline V gene are LGHDT and YNNKEL (reference sequence). The CDR3 has 17 residues. In DNA, the CDR3 is TGTGCCAGCAGCCAAAATATTCCGGGACTAGCGGGAGGATCCCTGGTCTTC. It encodes CASSQNIPGLAGGSLVF.

The V gene is TRBV3-1 (or the pseudogene TRBV3-2), the J gene TRBJ2-7; TRBD2 matches 9 bases. V lost 1 base, J lost 3 bases, and 7 bases stayed unmatched. From germline, CDR1 is LGHDT and CDR2 YNNKEL (reference sequence). CDR3 length: 16 amino acids. The CDR3 DNA is TGTGCCAGCAGCCAAGGGGCTAGCGGGGACATCTACGAGCAGTACTTC. Translated, it gives CASSQGASGDIYEQYF.

A note on this clone: Other nucleotide sequences in the sample specify the same CDR3. V usage is TRBV2 and J usage is TRBJ1-2; the D is unclear. Germline V gene lookup returns CDR1 SNHLY and CDR2 FYNNEI. This CDR3 is built from 14 residues. Trimming removed 3 bases from V and 2 bases from J, with 10 bases in between. The CDR3 DNA is TGTGCCAGCAGTGATCGGGGTTCCAACTATGGCTACACCTTC. Protein: CASSDRGSNYGYTF. The complete variable domain, with remaining parts taken from reference TRBV2 and TRBJ1-2, reads EPEVTQTPSHQVTQMGQEVILRCVPISNHLYFYWYRQILGQKVEFLVSFYNNEISEKSEIFDDQFSVERPDGSNFTLKIRSTKLEDSAMYFCASSDRGSNYGYTFGSGTRLTVV.

This chain joins TRBV29-1 and TRBJ2-3; D possibly corresponds to TRBD2 (5 bases). This CDR3 has 13 residues. The V gene's germline CDR1 is SQVTM and CDR2 ANQGSEA. CDR3 bases: TGCACCTTCGCGGGCTCCCACACAGATACGCAGTATTTT. It codes for CTFAGSHTDTQYF.

The rearrangement links TRBV5-4 to TRBJ2-4; 8 bases are a match to TRBD1. J gave up 1 base and V 0 bases, and 6 bases lay outside the gene matches. Germline loops: CDR1 SGHNT, CDR2 YYREEE (reference sequence). The CDR3 sequence is 17 residues long. The CDR3 DNA follows: TGTGCCAGCAGCTTGGGGACAGGGCGGGCGGCCAAAAACATTCAGTACTTC. Translated: CASSLGTGRAAKNIQYF.

This clone occurred a few times. The V and J genes are TRBV7-3 and TRBJ2-1, with D possibly TRBD1 on 5 matching bases. The CDR3 totals 14 residues. Trimming left V 5 bases short and J 0 bases short, with 8 bases between. CDR1 SGHTA and CDR2 FQGTGA come from the germline V gene. The CDR3 loop is CASSPQGSYNEQFF. Written as DNA, the CDR3 is TGTGCCAGCAGCCCCCAGGGCTCCTACAATGAGCAGTTCTTC.

The J gene is TRBJ1-2, the V gene TRBV27, with D unresolved. Trimming pared 8 bases from V and 3 bases from J, leaving 16 bases between. Germline CDR1 and CDR2: MNHEY and SMNVEV (reference sequence). The CDR3 length is 14 residues. Here the CDR3 reads CASSRFFSDYGYTF. The CDR3 bases are TGTGCCAGCTCCCGATTTTTTTCGGACTATGGCTACACCTTC.

This sequence joins TRBV5-1 and TRBJ2-2; D remains unclear. From germline, CDR1 is SGHRS and CDR2 YFSETQ. This CDR3 has 13 residues. V was pared by 0 bases and J by 6 bases, with 6 bases between. DNA for the CDR3: TGCGCCAGCAGCTTGGCGGTTGCCGGGGAGCTGTTTTTT. Its protein product is CASSLAVAGELFF.

V is TRBV7-6 and J is TRBJ2-3, with TRBD2 matching 9 bases. Per germline, CDR1 SGHVS and CDR2 FNYEAQ. The CDR3 has 15 amino acids. After removal of 4 bases from V and 3 bases from J, the junction contained 5 bases not matched to a gene. DNA of the CDR3: TGTGCCAGCAGCTCGAGCGGGGGGAAGACAGATACGCAGTATTTT. This encodes CASSSSGGKTDTQYF. The variable domain in full, completed from reference TRBV7-6 and TRBJ2-3, reads GAGVSQSPRYKVTKRGQDVALRCDPISGHVSLYWYRQALGQGPEFLTYFNYEAQQDKSGLPNDRFSAERPEGSISTLTIQRTEQRDSAMYRCASSSSGGKTDTQYFGPGTRLTVL.

Remarks on this clone: Additional DNA sequences in this sample encode the identical CDR3. The CDR3 bases are TGTGCCAGCAGCGTGGGACAGGGGCAAGAGACCCAGTACTTC. It codes for CASSVGQGQETQYF. This sequence joins TRBV9 and TRBJ2-5; 10 bases match TRBD1. This CDR3 has 14 amino acids. The junction had 0 bases not matched to a gene; V was cut back by 2 bases and J by 2 bases. CDR1 and CDR2 (germline): SGDLS, YYNGEE.

In nucleotides, the CDR3 is TGTGCCAGCAGCGGAGAGAGGAGAGGGACAGGGCGAGTAGGAAGAAGCTCTGGGGCCAACGTCCTGACTTTC. As protein: CASSGERRGTGRVGRSSGANVLTF. The J gene is TRBJ2-6, the V gene TRBV9; 9 nucleotides match TRBD1. Germline CDR1 is SGDLS and CDR2 is YYNGEE. After removal of 3 bases from V and 0 bases from J, the junction contained 25 bases not matched to a gene. The CDR3 totals 24 residues. The variable domain in full, with the rest retrieved from reference TRBV9 and TRBJ2-6, is DSGVTQTPKHLITATGQRVTLRCSPRSGDLSVYWYQQSLDQGLQFLIQYYNGEERAKGNILERFSAQQFPDLHSELNLSSLELGDSALYFCASSGERRGTGRVGRSSGANVLTFGAGSRLTVL.

V is TRBV5-1 and J is TRBJ1-2; D not resolved. The length of the CDR3 is 15 residues. Germline loops: CDR1 SGHRS, CDR2 YFSETQ. V shed 3 bases and J shed 0 bases, with 12 bases lying between them. CDR3 in amino acids: CASSSPGSANYGYTF. The CDR3 DNA reads TGCGCCAGCAGCTCCCCCGGGTCAGCTAACTATGGCTACACCTTC.

The chain combines TRBV18 with TRBJ1-5; D not certain. CDR1 and CDR2 (germline): KGHSH, LQKENI. The CDR3 extends over 15 amino acids. Deletions cut 2 bases from V and 0 bases from J, with 8 bases between. The DNA of the CDR3 is TGTGCCAGCTCACCAACAGACTATAGCAATCAGCCCCAGCATTTT. It encodes CASSPTDYSNQPQHF.

The chain joins TRBV6-2 or TRBV6-3 to TRBJ1-2; D not certain. The CDR3 covers 11 residues. Germline loops: CDR1 MNHEY, CDR2 SVGEGT. V was cut by 6 bases and J by 10 bases, with 12 bases left in between. The CDR3: CASSREINYTF. CDR3 DNA sequence: TGTGCCAGCAGCCGTGAGATCAACTACACCTTC.

This rearrangement joins TRBV7-9 to TRBJ1-3; TRBD1 matches 7 bases. The CDR3 loop spans 14 amino acids. The junction had 4 bases not matched to a gene; V was cut back by 4 bases and J by 4 bases. Germline CDR1 is SEHNR and CDR2 is FQNEAQ (reference sequence). The CDR3 reads CASSSTGSGNTIYF. The CDR3 region has the DNA TGTGCCAGCAGCTCGACAGGGAGCGGAAACACCATATATTTT.

A few counts support this clone. The J gene is TRBJ2-7, the V gene TRBV29-1; maybe TRBD2 (6 bases). Germline-derived CDR1 and CDR2 are SQVTM and ANQGSEA. Trimming pared 7 bases from V and 6 bases from J, leaving 19 bases between. The CDR3 consists of 13 residues. The CDR3 bases are TGCAGCGCCAACCAGGGACTCGGTGGCGAGCAGTACTTC. It translates to CSANQGLGGEQYF.

This rearrangement joins TRBV28 to TRBJ1-6; tentative D call: TRBD1 (6 bases). Trimming left V 1 base short and J 0 bases short, with 10 bases between. In germline, CDR1 is MDHEN, CDR2 SYDVKM. The CDR3 spans 17 residues. The CDR3 loop reads CASSLLGGSSYNSPLHF. CDR3 in DNA: TGTGCCAGCAGTTTATTAGGGGGTAGCTCCTATAATTCACCCCTCCACTTT.

The chain has TRBV19 and TRBJ1-2, with D possibly matching TRBD1 (5 bases). Trimming stripped 6 bases from V and 3 bases from J, with 14 bases between. Germline-derived CDR1 and CDR2 are LNHDA and SQIVND (reference sequence). The CDR3 covers 14 residues. CDR3 DNA: TGTGCCAGTAGGCCCCGGGGGATGGACTATGGCTACACCTTC. Amino acid sequence: CASRPRGMDYGYTF. The full variable domain, rest sourced from reference TRBV19 and TRBJ1-2, is DGGITQSPKYLFRKEGQNVTLSCEQNLNHDAMYWYRQDPGQGLRLIYYSQIVNDFQKGDIAEGYSVSREKKESFPLTVTSAQKNPTAFYLCASRPRGMDYGYTFGSGTRLTVV.

V usage is TRBV15 and J usage is TRBJ1-2; 8 bases match TRBD1. The CDR3 extends over 14 amino acids. The junction had 10 bases not matched to a gene; V was cut back by 5 bases and J by 8 bases. Germline V gene sequence: CDR1 LNHNV, CDR2 YYDKDF (reference sequence). CDR3 in amino acids: CATSQPDRVKGYTF. The CDR3 region has the DNA TGTGCCACCAGCCAGCCGGACAGGGTGAAAGGCTACACCTTC.

This clone has just a few counts. This chain joins TRBV9 and TRBJ2-5; 10 bases are a match to TRBD1. The CDR3 has 14 residues. Germline lookup yields CDR1 SGDLS and CDR2 YYNGEE. Trimming cost V 7 bases and J 1 base; bases outside gene matches: 4. CDR3: CASSRTGGQETQYF. CDR3 nucleotides: TGTGCCAGCTCACGGACAGGGGGCCAAGAGACCCAGTACTTC.